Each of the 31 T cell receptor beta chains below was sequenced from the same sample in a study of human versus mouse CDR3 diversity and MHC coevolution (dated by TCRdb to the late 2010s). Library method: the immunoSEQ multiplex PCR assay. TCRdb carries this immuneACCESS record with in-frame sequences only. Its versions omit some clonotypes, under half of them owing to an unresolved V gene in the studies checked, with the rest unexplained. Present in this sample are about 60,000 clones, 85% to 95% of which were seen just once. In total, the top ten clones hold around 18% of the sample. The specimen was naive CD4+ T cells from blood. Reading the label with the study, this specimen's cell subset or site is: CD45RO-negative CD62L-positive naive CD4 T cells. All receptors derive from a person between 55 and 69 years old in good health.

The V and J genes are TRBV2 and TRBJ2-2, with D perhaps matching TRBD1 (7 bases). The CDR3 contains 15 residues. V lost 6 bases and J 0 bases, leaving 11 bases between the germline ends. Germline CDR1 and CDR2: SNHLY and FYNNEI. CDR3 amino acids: CASSPGGTNTGELFF. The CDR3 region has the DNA TGTGCCAGCAGCCCAGGGGGGACGAACACCGGGGAGCTGTTTTTT.

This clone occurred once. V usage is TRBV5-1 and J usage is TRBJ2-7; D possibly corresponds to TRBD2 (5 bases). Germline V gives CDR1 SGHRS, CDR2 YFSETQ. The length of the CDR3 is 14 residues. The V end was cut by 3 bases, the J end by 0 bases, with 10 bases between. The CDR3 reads CASSSEADSYEQYF. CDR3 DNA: TGCGCCAGCAGCTCCGAAGCGGACTCCTACGAGCAGTACTTC.

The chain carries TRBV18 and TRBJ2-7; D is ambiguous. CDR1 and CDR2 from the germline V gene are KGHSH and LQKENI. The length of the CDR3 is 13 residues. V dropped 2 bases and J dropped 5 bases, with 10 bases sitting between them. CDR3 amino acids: CASSPGVKDEQYF. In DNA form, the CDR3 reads TGTGCCAGCTCACCAGGAGTAAAGGACGAGCAGTACTTC.

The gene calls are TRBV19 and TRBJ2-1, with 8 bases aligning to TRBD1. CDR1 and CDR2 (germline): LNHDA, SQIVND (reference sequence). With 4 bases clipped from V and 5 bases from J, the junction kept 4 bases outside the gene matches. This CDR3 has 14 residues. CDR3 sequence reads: CASSTQGANNEQFF. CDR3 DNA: TGTGCCAGTAGTACCCAGGGGGCTAACAATGAGCAGTTCTTC.

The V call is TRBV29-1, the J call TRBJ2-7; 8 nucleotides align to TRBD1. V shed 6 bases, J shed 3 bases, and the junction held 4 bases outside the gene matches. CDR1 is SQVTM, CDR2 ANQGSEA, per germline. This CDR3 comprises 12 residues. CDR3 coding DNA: TGCAGCGTCGGGACAGGAGGCTACGAGCAGTACTTC. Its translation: CSVGTGGYEQYF.

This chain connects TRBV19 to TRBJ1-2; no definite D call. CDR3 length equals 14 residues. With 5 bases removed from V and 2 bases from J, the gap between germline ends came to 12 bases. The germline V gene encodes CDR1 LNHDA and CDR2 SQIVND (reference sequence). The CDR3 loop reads CASSPRRGNYGYTF. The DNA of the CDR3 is TGTGCCAGTAGTCCCCGACGGGGAAACTATGGCTACACCTTC. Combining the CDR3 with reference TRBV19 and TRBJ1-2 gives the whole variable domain DGGITQSPKYLFRKEGQNVTLSCEQNLNHDAMYWYRQDPGQGLRLIYYSQIVNDFQKGDIAEGYSVSREKKESFPLTVTSAQKNPTAFYLCASSPRRGNYGYTFGSGTRLTVV.

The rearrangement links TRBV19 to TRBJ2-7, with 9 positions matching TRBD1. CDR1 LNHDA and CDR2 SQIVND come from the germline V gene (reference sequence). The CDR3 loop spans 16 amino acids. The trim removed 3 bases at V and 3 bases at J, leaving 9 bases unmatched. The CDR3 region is CASSIRGGQGDYEQYF. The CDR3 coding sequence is TGTGCCAGTAGTATTAGAGGGGGACAGGGCGACTACGAGCAGTACTTC.

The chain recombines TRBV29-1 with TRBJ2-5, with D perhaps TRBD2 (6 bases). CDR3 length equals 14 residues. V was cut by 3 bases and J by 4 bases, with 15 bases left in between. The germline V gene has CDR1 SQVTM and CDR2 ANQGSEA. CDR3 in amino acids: CSVDLTGVIETQYF. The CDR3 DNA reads TGCAGCGTTGATTTAACGGGAGTTATAGAGACCCAGTACTTC.

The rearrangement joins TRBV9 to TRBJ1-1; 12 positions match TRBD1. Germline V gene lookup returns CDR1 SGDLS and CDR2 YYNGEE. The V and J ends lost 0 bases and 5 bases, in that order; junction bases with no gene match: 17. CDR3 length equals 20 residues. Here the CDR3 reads CASSVGGEGGTGGSGTEAFF. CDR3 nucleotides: TGTGCCAGCAGCGTAGGAGGGGAGGGAGGGACAGGGGGCTCGGGAACTGAAGCTTTCTTT.

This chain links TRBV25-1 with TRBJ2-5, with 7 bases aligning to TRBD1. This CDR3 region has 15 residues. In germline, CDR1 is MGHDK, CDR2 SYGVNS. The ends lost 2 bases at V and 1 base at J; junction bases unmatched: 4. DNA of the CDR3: TGTGCCAGCAGTGAAAGGGGGCCAGCCCAAGAGACCCAGTACTTC. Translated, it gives CASSERGPAQETQYF. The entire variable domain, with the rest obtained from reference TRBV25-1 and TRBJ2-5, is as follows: EADIYQTPRYLVIGTGKKITLECSQTMGHDKMYWYQQDPGMELHLIHYSYGVNSTEKGDLSSESTVSRIRTEHFPLTLESARPSHTSQYLCASSERGPAQETQYFGPGTRLLVL.

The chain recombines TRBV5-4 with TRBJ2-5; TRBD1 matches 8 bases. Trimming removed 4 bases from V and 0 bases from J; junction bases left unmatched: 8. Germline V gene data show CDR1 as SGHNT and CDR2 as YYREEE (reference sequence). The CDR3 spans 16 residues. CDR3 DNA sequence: TGTGCCAGCAGCCCCGGGGCAGGGGGCCACCAAGAGACCCAGTACTTC. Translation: CASSPGAGGHQETQYF.

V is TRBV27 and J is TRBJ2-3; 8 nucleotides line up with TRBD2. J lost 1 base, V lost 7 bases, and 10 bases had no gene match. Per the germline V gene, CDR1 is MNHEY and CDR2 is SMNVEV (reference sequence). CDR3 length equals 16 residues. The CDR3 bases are TGTGCCAGCATCCCGCGGGCGGGAGGCGGCACAGATACGCAGTATTTT. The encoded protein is CASIPRAGGGTDTQYF.

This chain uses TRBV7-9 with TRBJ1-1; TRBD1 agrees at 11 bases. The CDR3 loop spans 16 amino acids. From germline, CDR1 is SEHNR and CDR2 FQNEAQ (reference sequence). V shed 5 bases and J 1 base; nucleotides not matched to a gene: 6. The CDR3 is CASSLRTGGPNTEAFF. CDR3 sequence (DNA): TGTGCCAGCAGCCTAAGGACAGGGGGCCCGAACACTGAAGCTTTCTTT.

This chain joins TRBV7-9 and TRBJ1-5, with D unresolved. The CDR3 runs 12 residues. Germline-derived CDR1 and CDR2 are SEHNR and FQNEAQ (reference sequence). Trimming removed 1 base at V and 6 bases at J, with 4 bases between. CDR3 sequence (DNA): TGTGCCAGCAGCTTAGAGCGTCAGCCCCAGCATTTT. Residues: CASSLERQPQHF.

The CDR3, as DNA: TGTGCCAGCAGTTTATACCGCGGGACAGGGGTCGGATCTGAAGCTTTCTTT. Protein: CASSLYRGTGVGSEAFF. The chain has TRBV27 and TRBJ1-1, with TRBD1 identical over 10 bases. CDR1 MNHEY and CDR2 SMNVEV come from the germline V gene (reference sequence). The V gene end was trimmed by 1 base and the J gene end by 6 bases; junction bases not matched to a gene: 11. The CDR3 covers 17 residues.

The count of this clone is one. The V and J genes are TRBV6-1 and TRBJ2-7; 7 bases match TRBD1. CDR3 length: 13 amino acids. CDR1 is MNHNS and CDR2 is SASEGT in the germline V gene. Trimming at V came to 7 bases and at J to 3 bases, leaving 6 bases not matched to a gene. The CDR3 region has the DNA TGTGCCAGCACGAGGGACAGAGACTACGAGCAGTACTTC. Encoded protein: CASTRDRDYEQYF.

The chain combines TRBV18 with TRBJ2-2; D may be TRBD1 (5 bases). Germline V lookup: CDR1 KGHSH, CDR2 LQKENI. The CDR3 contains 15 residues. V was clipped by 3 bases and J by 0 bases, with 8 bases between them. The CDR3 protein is CASSPGQPNTGELFF. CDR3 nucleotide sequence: TGTGCCAGCTCACCGGGGCAGCCGAACACCGGGGAGCTGTTTTTT.

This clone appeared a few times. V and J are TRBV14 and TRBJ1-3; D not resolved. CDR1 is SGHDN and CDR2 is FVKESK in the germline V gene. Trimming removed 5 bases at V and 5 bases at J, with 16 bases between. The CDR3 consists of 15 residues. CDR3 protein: CASSRGLGLRNTIYF. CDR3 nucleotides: TGTGCCAGCAGCAGAGGACTGGGTTTGAGAAACACCATATATTTT.

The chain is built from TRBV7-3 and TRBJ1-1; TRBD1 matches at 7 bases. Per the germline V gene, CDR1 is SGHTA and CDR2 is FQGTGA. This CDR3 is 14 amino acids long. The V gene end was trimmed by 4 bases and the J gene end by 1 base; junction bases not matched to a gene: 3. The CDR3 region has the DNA TGTGCCAGCAGCTCAGGGACAGCGAACACTGAAGCTTTCTTT. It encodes CASSSGTANTEAFF.

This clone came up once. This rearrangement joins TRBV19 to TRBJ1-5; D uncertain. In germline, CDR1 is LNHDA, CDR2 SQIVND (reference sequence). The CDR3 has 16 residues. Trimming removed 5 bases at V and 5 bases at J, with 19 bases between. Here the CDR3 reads CASSSPGIWVHQPQHF. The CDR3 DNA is TGTGCCAGTAGTTCCCCCGGGATCTGGGTCCATCAGCCCCAGCATTTT.

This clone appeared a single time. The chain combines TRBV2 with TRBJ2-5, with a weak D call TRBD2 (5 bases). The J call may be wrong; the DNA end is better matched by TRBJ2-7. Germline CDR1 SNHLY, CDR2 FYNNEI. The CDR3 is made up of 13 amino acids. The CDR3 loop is CASSRSGTYEQYF. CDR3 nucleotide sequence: TGTGCCAGCAGCAGGAGCGGAACCTACGAGCAGTACTTC.

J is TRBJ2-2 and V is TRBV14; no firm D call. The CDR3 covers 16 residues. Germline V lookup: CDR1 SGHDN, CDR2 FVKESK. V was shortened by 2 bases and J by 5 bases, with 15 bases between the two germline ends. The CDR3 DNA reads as TGTGCCAGCAGCCAACAGACGGCGGCGAGGACCGGGGAGCTGTTTTTT. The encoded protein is CASSQQTAARTGELFF.

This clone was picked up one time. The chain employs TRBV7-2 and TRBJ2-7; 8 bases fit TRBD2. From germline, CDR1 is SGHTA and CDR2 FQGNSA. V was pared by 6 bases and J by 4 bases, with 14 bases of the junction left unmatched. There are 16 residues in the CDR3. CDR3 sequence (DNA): TGTGCCAGCAGTTCGAGCGGGAGTGGGGTATTATACGAGCAGTACTTC. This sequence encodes CASSSSGSGVLYEQYF.

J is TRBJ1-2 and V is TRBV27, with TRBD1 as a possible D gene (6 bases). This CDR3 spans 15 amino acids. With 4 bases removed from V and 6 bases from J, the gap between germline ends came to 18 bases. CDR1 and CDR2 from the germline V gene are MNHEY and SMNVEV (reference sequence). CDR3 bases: TGTGCCAGCAGTTCCAGGGGCGGCCGGCAGGATGGCTACACCTTC. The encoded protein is CASSSRGGRQDGYTF.

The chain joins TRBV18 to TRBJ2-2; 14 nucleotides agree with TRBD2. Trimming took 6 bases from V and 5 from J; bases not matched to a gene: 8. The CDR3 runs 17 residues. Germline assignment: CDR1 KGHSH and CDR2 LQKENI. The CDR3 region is CASSPGLAGEGTGELFF. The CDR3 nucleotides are TGTGCCAGCTCCCCGGGACTAGCGGGAGAAGGAACCGGGGAGCTGTTTTTT.

The CDR3 sequence is CASSRDRGLYGYTF. The CDR3 nucleotides read TGTGCCAGCAGCCGAGACAGGGGCCTTTATGGCTACACCTTC. V usage is TRBV7-9 and J usage is TRBJ1-2; 8 bases match TRBD1. After removal of 5 bases from V and 5 bases from J, the junction contained 7 bases not matched to a gene. CDR1 SEHNR and CDR2 FQNEAQ come from the germline V gene (reference sequence). The CDR3 contains 14 residues.

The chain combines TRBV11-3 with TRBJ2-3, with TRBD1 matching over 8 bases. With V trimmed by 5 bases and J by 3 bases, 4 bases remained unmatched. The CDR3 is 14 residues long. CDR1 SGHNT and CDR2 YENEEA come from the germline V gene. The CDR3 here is CASSPRTGTDTQYF. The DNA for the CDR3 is TGTGCCAGCAGCCCAAGGACAGGGACAGATACGCAGTATTTT.

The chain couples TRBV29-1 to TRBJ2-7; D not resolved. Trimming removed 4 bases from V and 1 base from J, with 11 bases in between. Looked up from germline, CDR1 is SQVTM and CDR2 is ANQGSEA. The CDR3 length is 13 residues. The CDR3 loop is CSVAQSSSYEQYF. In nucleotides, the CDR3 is TGCAGCGTTGCCCAGTCTAGTTCCTACGAGCAGTACTTC.

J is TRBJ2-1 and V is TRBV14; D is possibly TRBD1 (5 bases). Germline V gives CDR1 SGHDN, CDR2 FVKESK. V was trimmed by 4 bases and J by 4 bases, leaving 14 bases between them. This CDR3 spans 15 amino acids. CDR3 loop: CASSLTMTVYNEQFF. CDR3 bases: TGTGCCAGCAGCCTGACGATGACAGTATACAATGAGCAGTTCTTC.

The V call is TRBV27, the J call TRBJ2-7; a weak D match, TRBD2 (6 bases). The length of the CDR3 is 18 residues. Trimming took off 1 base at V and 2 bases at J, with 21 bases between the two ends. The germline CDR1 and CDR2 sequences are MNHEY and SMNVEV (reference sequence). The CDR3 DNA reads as TGTGCCAGCAGTTTATTCGCGACGTGGGGGGAACCACCCTACGAGCAGTACTTC. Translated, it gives CASSLFATWGEPPYEQYF.

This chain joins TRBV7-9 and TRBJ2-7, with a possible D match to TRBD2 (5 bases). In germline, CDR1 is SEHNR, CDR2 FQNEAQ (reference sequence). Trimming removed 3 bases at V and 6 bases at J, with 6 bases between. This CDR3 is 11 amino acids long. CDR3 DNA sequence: TGTGCCAGCAGCTTCGGGGTCGAGCAGTACTTC. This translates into CASSFGVEQYF.